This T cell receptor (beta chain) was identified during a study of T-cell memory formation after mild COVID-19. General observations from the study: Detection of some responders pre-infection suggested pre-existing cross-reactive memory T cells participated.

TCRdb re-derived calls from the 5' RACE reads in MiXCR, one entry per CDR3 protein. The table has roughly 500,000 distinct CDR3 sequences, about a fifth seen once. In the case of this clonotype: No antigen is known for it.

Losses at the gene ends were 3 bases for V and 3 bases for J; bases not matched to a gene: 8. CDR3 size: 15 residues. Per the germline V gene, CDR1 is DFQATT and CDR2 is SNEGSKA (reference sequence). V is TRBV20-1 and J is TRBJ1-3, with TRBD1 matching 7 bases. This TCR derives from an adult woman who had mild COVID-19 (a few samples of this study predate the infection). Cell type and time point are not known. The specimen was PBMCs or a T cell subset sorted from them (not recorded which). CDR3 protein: CSARVTGRSGNTIYF. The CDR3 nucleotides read TGCAGTGCTAGGGTGACAGGGCGTAGTGGAAACACCATATATTTT.